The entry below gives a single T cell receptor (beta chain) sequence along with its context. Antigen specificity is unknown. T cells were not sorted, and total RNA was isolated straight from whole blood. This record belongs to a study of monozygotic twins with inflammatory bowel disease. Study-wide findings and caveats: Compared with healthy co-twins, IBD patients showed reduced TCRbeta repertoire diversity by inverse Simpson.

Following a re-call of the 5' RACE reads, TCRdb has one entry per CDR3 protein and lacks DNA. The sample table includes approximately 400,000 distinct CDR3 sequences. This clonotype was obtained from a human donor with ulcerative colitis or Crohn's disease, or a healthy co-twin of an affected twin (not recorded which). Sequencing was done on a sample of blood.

The CDR3 region is CATSDWTDTGELFF. This rearrangement joins TRBV24-1 to TRBJ2-2. The germline gives CDR1 KGHDR, CDR2 SFDVKD. The CDR3 runs to 14 residues.